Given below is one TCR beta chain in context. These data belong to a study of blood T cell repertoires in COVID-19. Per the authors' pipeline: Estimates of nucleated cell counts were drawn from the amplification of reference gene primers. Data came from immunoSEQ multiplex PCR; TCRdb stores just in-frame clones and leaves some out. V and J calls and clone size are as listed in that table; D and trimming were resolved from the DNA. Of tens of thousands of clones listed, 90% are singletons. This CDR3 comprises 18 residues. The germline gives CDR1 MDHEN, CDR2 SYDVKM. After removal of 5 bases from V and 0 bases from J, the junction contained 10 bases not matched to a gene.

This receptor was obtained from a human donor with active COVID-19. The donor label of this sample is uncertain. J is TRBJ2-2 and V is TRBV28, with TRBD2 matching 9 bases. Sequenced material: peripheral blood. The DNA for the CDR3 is TGTGCCAGCAGTCTTCCACTAGCGGGCGCCACGAACACCGGGGAGCTGTTTTTT. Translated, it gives CASSLPLAGATNTGELFF.